These 17 T cell receptor beta chains were all obtained from the same sample, sequenced in a study of early T cells in non-severe SARS-CoV-2 infection. TCRdb recomputed calls from the 5' RACE reads with MiXCR, one row per CDR3 protein. The sample has just under 65,000 distinct CDR3 sequences, around 13% seen once. Sequenced sample: whole blood. The receptors derive from an adult who was a healthcare worker with PCR-confirmed SARS-CoV-2 infection or an uninfected control (not recorded which).

This clonotype was detected many times. The genes are TRBV4-1 and TRBJ1-2; 10 bases align to TRBD1. Trimming at V came to 3 bases and at J to 8 bases, leaving 3 bases not matched to a gene. The CDR3 consists of 13 residues. Germline V gives CDR1 MGHRA, CDR2 YSYEKL. The CDR3 sequence is CASSQGQGRGYTF. CDR3 nucleotide sequence: TGCGCCAGCAGCCAGGGACAGGGGCGGGGCTACACCTTC.

In this sample, this clonotype turned up a few times. The chain employs TRBV6-1 and TRBJ1-5, with D possibly matching TRBD1 (6 bases). V lost 1 base to trimming and J lost 6 bases, with 10 bases between them. The CDR3 length is 14 residues. In germline, CDR1 is MNHNS, CDR2 SASEGT. The CDR3 sequence: CASSEDRVVQPQHF. CDR3 bases: TGTGCCAGCAGTGAAGACAGGGTAGTTCAGCCCCAGCATTTT.

This clonotype was seen many times. This chain uses TRBV6-6 with TRBJ1-5; D remains ambiguous. V lost 5 bases and J lost 3, with 2 bases in between. CDR1 and CDR2 from the germline V gene are MNHNY and SVGAGI (reference sequence). There are 11 residues in the CDR3. CDR3 sequence (DNA): TGTGCCAGCAGTCCCAATCAGCCCCAGCATTTT. Its translation: CASSPNQPQHF.

This clonotype has a handful of counts. The chain has TRBV18 and TRBJ2-3, with a possible D match to TRBD1 (5 bases). CDR1 KGHSH and CDR2 LQKENI come from the germline V gene. The CDR3 has 14 amino acids. V was pared by 1 base and J by 6 bases, with 11 bases between. As DNA, the CDR3 is TGTGCCAGCTCACCACTCCAGGGAAGGGATACGCAGTATTTT. It encodes CASSPLQGRDTQYF.

This clonotype was seen many times. The chain combines TRBV7-9 with TRBJ1-1; 8 nucleotides align to TRBD1. CDR3 length: 14 amino acids. The V gene's germline CDR1 is SEHNR and CDR2 FQNEAQ (reference sequence). The trim removed 2 bases at V and 2 bases at J, leaving 1 base unmatched. The DNA for the CDR3 is TGTGCCAGCAGCTTATCAGGGGGCAACACTGAAGCTTTCTTT. Encoded protein: CASSLSGGNTEAFF.

In its sample, this clonotype was seen a few times. The chain employs TRBV5-1 and TRBJ1-3; D uncertain. Deletions cut 3 bases from V and 7 bases from J, with 8 bases between. The germline gives CDR1 SGHRS, CDR2 YFSETQ. The CDR3 covers 12 residues. The chain's CDR3 is CASSSGENTIYF. Here the CDR3 DNA reads TGCGCCAGCAGCTCGGGAGAGAACACCATATATTTT. Filled out from reference TRBV5-1 and TRBJ1-3, the complete variable domain reads KAGVTQTPRYLIKTRGQQVTLSCSPISGHRSVSWYQQTPGQGLQFLFEYFSETQRNKGNFPGRFSGRQFSNSRSEMNVSTLELGDSALYLCASSSGENTIYFGEGSWLTVV.

V and J are TRBV5-5 and TRBJ1-1; D remains ambiguous. V was cut by 3 bases and J by 0 bases, with 6 bases left in between. The germline V gene has CDR1 SGHKS and CDR2 YYEKEE (reference sequence). The CDR3 is 13 amino acids. The CDR3 spells CASSYSMNTEAFF. CDR3 DNA: TGTGCCAGCAGCTACTCCATGAACACTGAAGCTTTCTTT.

CDR3 bases: TGTGCCAGCAGTTTACGGGTTGTGGCTTTCTTT. It codes for CASSLRVVAFF. The genes are TRBV12-3 or TRBV12-4 and TRBJ1-1; D gene uncertain. Trimming cost V 2 bases and J 11 bases, with 9 bases left between them. This CDR3 is built from 11 residues.

V gene TRBV7-6 combines with J gene TRBJ2-5; a possible D gene is TRBD1 (5 bases). V was shortened by 3 bases and J by 4 bases, with 9 bases between the two germline ends. The CDR3 loop spans 13 amino acids. Germline values: CDR1 SGHVS, CDR2 FNYEAQ. This CDR3 reads CASSFSDRETQYF. Here the CDR3 DNA reads TGTGCCAGCAGCTTTTCAGACAGAGAGACCCAGTACTTC.

This clonotype was counted at least ten times. V gene TRBV29-1 combines with J gene TRBJ1-2, with TRBD1 as a possible D gene (5 bases). Trimming pared 4 bases from V and 7 bases from J, leaving 10 bases between. Germline V gene lookup returns CDR1 SQVTM and CDR2 ANQGSEA. This CDR3 contains 11 residues. The CDR3 sequence: CSVAEGAGYTF. In DNA, the CDR3 is TGCAGCGTTGCGGAAGGGGCTGGCTACACCTTC.

This clonotype was detected many times. This chain links TRBV5-1 with TRBJ1-2, with no clear D. CDR1 is SGHRS and CDR2 is YFSETQ in the germline V gene. V shed 0 bases and J shed 3 bases, with 6 bases lying between them. This CDR3 is 13 amino acids long. DNA for the CDR3: TGCGCCAGCAGCTTGGCCGGGGACTATGGCTACACCTTC. This encodes CASSLAGDYGYTF. The whole variable domain, remainder taken from reference TRBV5-1 and TRBJ1-2, is KAGVTQTPRYLIKTRGQQVTLSCSPISGHRSVSWYQQTPGQGLQFLFEYFSETQRNKGNFPGRFSGRQFSNSRSEMNVSTLELGDSALYLCASSLAGDYGYTFGSGTRLTVV.

The chain recombines TRBV10-1 with TRBJ1-1; possibly TRBD1 for D (5 bases). The CDR3 runs 13 residues. CDR1 and CDR2 from the germline V gene are WNHNN and SYGVQD (reference sequence). V lost 6 bases, J lost 6 bases, and 14 bases lay in between. For the CDR3, the DNA is TGCGCCAGCAGGGGTCAAGCGGGGGCTGAAGCTTTCTTT. Residues: CASRGQAGAEAFF.

This clonotype has a count of ten or more. The rearrangement links TRBV11-2 to TRBJ2-1; D unresolved. The V gene lost 2 bases and the J gene lost 9 bases, with 14 bases spanning the gap. The CDR3 totals 14 residues. Germline CDR1 SGHAT, CDR2 FQNNGV. The CDR3 DNA sequence: TGTGCCAGCAGCTTACAGGACGCCGGCGTTGAGCAGTTCTTC. Protein: CASSLQDAGVEQFF.

The rearrangement joins TRBV9 to TRBJ2-5; either TRBD1 or TRBD2 may fit D (6 bases each). The V gene's germline CDR1 is SGDLS and CDR2 YYNGEE. V gave up 0 bases and J gave up 2 bases, with 17 bases separating them. CDR3 size: 17 residues. CDR3 in amino acids: CASSVAAGQRFQETQYF. CDR3 sequence (DNA): TGTGCCAGCAGCGTAGCGGCGGGACAACGCTTTCAAGAGACCCAGTACTTC.

The sample holds many counts of this clonotype. The V gene is TRBV12-3 or TRBV12-4, the J gene TRBJ1-2; a possible D gene is TRBD1 (5 bases). This CDR3 has 13 residues. Trimming pared 7 bases from V and 4 bases from J, leaving 13 bases between. The CDR3, as DNA: TGTGCCAGCACCCCGGGACGGATCTATGGCTACACCTTC. Its protein product is CASTPGRIYGYTF.

This clonotype was detected many times. The V and J genes are TRBV18 and TRBJ1-2; tentatively, D is TRBD1 (5 bases). The CDR3 is 15 residues long. CDR1 is KGHSH, CDR2 LQKENI, per germline. V lost 0 bases and J 4 bases, leaving 12 bases between the germline ends. The CDR3 reads CASSPPIDSLYGYTF. The CDR3 DNA reads TGTGCCAGCTCACCACCTATTGACAGTCTCTATGGCTACACCTTC. The whole variable domain, remainder taken from reference TRBV18 and TRBJ1-2, is NAGVMQNPRHLVRRRGQEARLRCSPMKGHSHVYWYRQLPEEGLKFMVYLQKENIIDESGMPKERFSAEFPKEGPSILRIQQVVRGDSAAYFCASSPPIDSLYGYTFGSGTRLTVV.

This chain uses TRBV7-3 with TRBJ2-3, with D tentatively TRBD1 (5 bases). This CDR3 spans 13 amino acids. Germline CDR1 is SGHTA and CDR2 is FQGTGA. V lost 5 bases and J 1 base, leaving 7 bases between the germline ends. The CDR3 is CASSRQRTDTQYF. CDR3 nucleotides: TGTGCCAGCAGCCGACAGCGCACAGATACGCAGTATTTT.